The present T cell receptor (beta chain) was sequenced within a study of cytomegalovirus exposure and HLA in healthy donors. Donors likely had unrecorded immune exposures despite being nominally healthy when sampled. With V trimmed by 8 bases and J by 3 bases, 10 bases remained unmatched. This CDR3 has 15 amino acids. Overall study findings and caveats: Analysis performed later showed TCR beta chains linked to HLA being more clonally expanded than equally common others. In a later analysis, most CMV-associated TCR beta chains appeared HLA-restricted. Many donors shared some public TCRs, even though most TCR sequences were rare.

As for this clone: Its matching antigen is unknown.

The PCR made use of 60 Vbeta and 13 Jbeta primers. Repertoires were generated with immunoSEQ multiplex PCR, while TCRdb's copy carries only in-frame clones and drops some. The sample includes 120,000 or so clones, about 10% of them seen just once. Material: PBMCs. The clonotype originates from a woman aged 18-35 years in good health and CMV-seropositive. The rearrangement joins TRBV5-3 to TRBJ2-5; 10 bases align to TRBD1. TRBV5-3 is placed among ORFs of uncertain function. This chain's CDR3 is CASTDLGTGEETQYF. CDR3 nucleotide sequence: TGTGCCAGTACCGACCTAGGGACAGGGGAAGAGACCCAGTACTTC.